The clone carrying this T cell receptor (beta chain) has at least ten counts. The antigen remains unidentified. The CDR3 spans 13 residues. In germline, CDR1 is SQVTM, CDR2 ANQGSEA. With 4 bases removed from V and 8 bases from J, the gap between germline ends came to 15 bases. This entry comes from a study of response to subunit inactivated influenza vaccine. Whole-study findings and limits: Authors suggested each seasonal influenza vaccination recruits few new T cells.

TCRdb re-analysed the RT-PCR reads in MiXCR, keeping a single row per CDR3 protein. The sample consists of 590,000 or so distinct CDR3 sequences, about 14% of them appearing once. Sequenced here: PBMCs from blood, sampled around 14 days before vaccination. The chain has TRBV29-1 and TRBJ2-1; D might be TRBD2 (7 bases). The origin of this receptor is a man aged 45-65 years who received an inactivated influenza vaccine. The CDR3, as DNA: TGCAGCGTTGGTGGTGGGAGGGGGTATGAGCAGTTCTTC. Translation gives CSVGGGRGYEQFF.